This T cell receptor beta chain was captured in a study of blood T cell repertoires in COVID-19. Study-level information: Samples taken during acute and convalescent COVID-19 were collected in the United States, Italy and Spain. The analysed material was cDNA or gDNA that came from T cells, B-cell-depleted T cells, or PBMCs.

The CDR3 has 12 amino acids. CDR1 is SGHTA and CDR2 is FQGNSA in the germline V gene. Between the trimmed V and J ends, which lost 5 bases and 7 bases, there was a span of 11 bases. This clone has ten or more counts. As originally analysed: Reference gene primers were amplified, and this amplification served to estimate nucleated cell counts. Repertoires were generated with immunoSEQ multiplex PCR, while TCRdb's copy carries only in-frame clones and drops some. The D gene and trimming were derived from the DNA, and the V and J assignments and clone size from that table. Of about 150,000 clones listed, about three quarters are singletons.

The chain combines TRBV7-2 with TRBJ2-5; unclear D gene. The sample was peripheral blood. This receptor was identified in a man older than 75 with acute or convalescent COVID-19. In nucleotides, the CDR3 is TGTGCCAGCAGCGACTTTTTGGGGACCCAGTACTTC. This sequence encodes CASSDFLGTQYF.